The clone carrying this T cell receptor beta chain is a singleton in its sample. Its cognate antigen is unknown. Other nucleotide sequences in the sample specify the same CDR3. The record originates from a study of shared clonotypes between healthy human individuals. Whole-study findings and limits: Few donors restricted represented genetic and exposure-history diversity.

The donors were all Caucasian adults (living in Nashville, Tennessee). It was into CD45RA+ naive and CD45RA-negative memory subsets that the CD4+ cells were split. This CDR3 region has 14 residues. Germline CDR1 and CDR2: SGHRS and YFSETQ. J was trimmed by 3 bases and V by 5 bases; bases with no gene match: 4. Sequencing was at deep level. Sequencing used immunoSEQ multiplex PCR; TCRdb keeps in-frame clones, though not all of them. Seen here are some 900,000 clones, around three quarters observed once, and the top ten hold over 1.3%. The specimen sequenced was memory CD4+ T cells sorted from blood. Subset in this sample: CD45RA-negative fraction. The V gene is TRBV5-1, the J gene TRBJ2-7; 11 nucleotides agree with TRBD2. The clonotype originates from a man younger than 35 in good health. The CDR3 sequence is CASRAGTSGYEQYF. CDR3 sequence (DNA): TGCGCCAGCAGGGCCGGGACTAGCGGCTACGAGCAGTACTTC.